This T cell receptor (beta chain) was identified in a study of CD8+ T cells in alopecia areata. Study summary: Oral tofacitinib, 5 to 10 mg twice daily, was given in an open-label trial. Findings and caveats of the study: Patients shared TCRs less clearly than mice did, possibly owing to HLA.

The study team obtained lesional scalp punch biopsies and peripheral blood from alopecia areata patients. Germline assignment: CDR1 KGHSH and CDR2 LQKENI. V shed 2 bases and J 1 base; nucleotides not matched to a gene: 10. CDR3 length equals 17 residues. As concerns this clone: Its antigen remains unidentified.

In each case, RNA was isolated and then reverse transcribed into cDNA as the sequencing template. Here immunoSEQ multiplex PCR was the method, and the copy in TCRdb shows in-frame clones only, minus some. Among around 69,000 clones, roughly three fifths were seen once, and the ten largest hold approximately 17%. V gene TRBV18 combines with J gene TRBJ2-5; 7 bases map to TRBD2. The sequencing here drew on CD8+ T cells sorted from blood, taken at week 0. The clonotype comes from a human donor with alopecia areata. In DNA, the CDR3 is TGTGCCAGCTCACCATGGGCATTCACTAGCGCCCAAGAGACCCAGTACTTC. Amino acids: CASSPWAFTSAQETQYF.